This T cell receptor beta chain comes out of a study of cytomegalovirus exposure and HLA in healthy donors. In the PCR, 60 Vbeta and 13 Jbeta primers were used. TCRdb's copy holds only in-frame clones and misses some; the assay was immunoSEQ multiplex PCR. The data show about 150,000 clones, less than 85% seen once. The TCR comes from a woman between 50 and 59 years old in good health and CMV-seropositive. Sample: PBMCs.

The DNA for the CDR3 is TGTGCCTGGAGTGTCGCGGGGAGAGAGACCCAGTACTTC. Translating gives CAWSVAGRETQYF. The rearrangement uses TRBV30 and TRBJ2-5; a weak D match, TRBD2 (6 bases). From germline, CDR1 is GTSNPN and CDR2 SVGIG (reference sequence). V lost 0 bases and J lost 4, with 9 bases in between. The CDR3 consists of 13 residues.